These 18 T cell receptor beta chains share one sample of origin, sequenced in a study of T-cell reconstitution after alpha-beta-depleted transplantation in children (dated by TCRdb to about 2016). The sample's treatment or condition label, in plain terms: allogeneic hematopoietic cell transplantation with graft depleted of TCRalphabeta T cells and CD19 B cells. Libraries were made using PCR. Sequenced on an Illumina HiSeq 2500. TCR libraries were prepared with molecular barcoding, using unique molecular identifiers to normalize TCRbeta repertoire quantification. In-frame beta chains were kept once TCRdb had trimmed the public reads at Q25 with fastp and called clones with MiXCR. Entries that share a CDR3 protein sequence are merged under the most common genes and DNA. The sample table holds 450,000 to 700,000 distinct CDR3 sequences, of which 27% were seen once. The top ten hold just over 35% of the sample.

The sample was PBMCs, taken before TCRalphabeta/CD19-depleted stem cell transplant. Every receptor here comes from a boy in the first two years of life with Wiskott-Aldrich syndrome, due to receive a stem cell transplant.

This chain links TRBV19 with TRBJ1-4; possibly TRBD1 for D (5 bases). The CDR3 runs 15 residues. Germline assignment: CDR1 LNHDA and CDR2 SQIVND (reference sequence). V dropped 1 base and J dropped 8 bases, with 14 bases sitting between them. The CDR3 nucleotides are TGTGCCAGTAGTATAGGCATCCGGGGGTCGGAAAAACTGTTTTTT. Its translation is CASSIGIRGSEKLFF.

The V call is TRBV10-3, the J call TRBJ2-2, with a possible D match to TRBD2 (5 bases). This CDR3 contains 15 residues. CDR1 and CDR2 from the germline V gene are ENHRY and SYGVKD. Trimming cost V 3 bases and J 2 bases, with 10 bases left between them. CDR3 protein: CAISEISANTGELFF. Written as DNA, the CDR3 is TGTGCCATCAGTGAAATTAGCGCTAACACCGGGGAGCTGTTTTTT.

This clonotype has more than one count but fewer than ten. This rearrangement joins TRBV6-5 to TRBJ1-2; 12 nucleotides line up with TRBD1. Trimming at V came to 2 bases and at J to 8 bases, leaving 3 bases not matched to a gene. Per germline, CDR1 MNHEY and CDR2 SVGAGI. CDR3 size: 14 residues. The CDR3 spells CASSYGDRGPGYTF. The CDR3 coding sequence is TGTGCCAGCAGTTACGGGGACAGGGGGCCGGGCTACACCTTC.

The gene calls are TRBV7-6 and TRBJ2-2; 7 nucleotides align to TRBD2. The trim removed 5 bases at V and 4 bases at J, leaving 4 bases unmatched. The germline V gene has CDR1 SGHVS and CDR2 FNYEAQ. The CDR3 has 14 residues. CDR3 coding DNA: TGTGCCAGCAGCGCGAGCGGGACCACCGGGGAGCTGTTTTTT. This gives the protein CASSASGTTGELFF.

The chain links TRBV20-1 to TRBJ2-5, with a weak D call TRBD2 (6 bases). The V and J ends lost 3 bases and 4 bases respectively, with 15 bases between them. The V gene's germline CDR1 is DFQATT and CDR2 SNEGSKA (reference sequence). The CDR3 has 14 amino acids. The CDR3 coding sequence is TGCAGTGCTAGGGGGACTGCCTTGGGAGAGACCCAGTACTTC. This sequence encodes CSARGTALGETQYF.

The J gene is TRBJ1-5, the V gene TRBV3-1; TRBD1 might be the D (5 bases). This CDR3 contains 16 residues. Germline assignment: CDR1 LGHDT and CDR2 YNNKEL (reference sequence). Trimming removed 0 bases at V and 3 bases at J, with 12 bases between. CDR3 bases: TGTGCCAGCAGCCAAGAGTGGGGGTCTTCCAATCAGCCCCAGCATTTT. This codes for CASSQEWGSSNQPQHF.

The V gene is TRBV5-1, the J gene TRBJ2-4; D possibly corresponds to TRBD2 (5 bases). The CDR3 totals 14 residues. CDR1 and CDR2 (germline): SGHRS, YFSETQ. V was cut by 5 bases and J by 3 bases, with 12 bases left in between. CDR3 loop: CASSASSFKNIQYF. CDR3 in DNA: TGCGCCAGCAGTGCTAGCTCTTTCAAAAACATTCAGTACTTC.

This clonotype was observed a handful of times. V usage is TRBV4-1 and J usage is TRBJ1-4; D gene ambiguous. The germline V gene encodes CDR1 MGHRA and CDR2 YSYEKL. The CDR3 has 16 amino acids. V lost 1 base, J lost 5 bases, and 14 bases lay in between. CDR3: CASSQGPVPDNEKLFF. The CDR3 nucleotides are TGCGCCAGCAGCCAAGGACCGGTACCAGACAATGAAAAACTGTTTTTT.

This clonotype showed up just a few times. CDR3 in amino acids: CASSLSPGRGNIQYF. As DNA, the CDR3 is TGTGCCAGCAGTTTAAGCCCCGGGAGGGGGAACATTCAGTACTTC. This chain connects TRBV27 to TRBJ2-4, with TRBD2 matching over 8 bases. The CDR3 spans 15 residues. The trim removed 2 bases at V and 7 bases at J, leaving 7 bases unmatched. Germline CDR1 is MNHEY and CDR2 is SMNVEV (reference sequence).

This CDR3 reads CSAAGGQLCYEQYF. Written as DNA, the CDR3 is TGCAGTGCCGCGGGGGGGCAGCTCTGCTACGAGCAGTACTTC. V is TRBV20-1 and J is TRBJ2-7; 9 bases line up with TRBD2. Germline CDR1 and CDR2: DFQATT and SNEGSKA (reference sequence). The CDR3 sequence is 14 residues long. V lost 6 bases to trimming and J lost 3 bases; unmatched junction nucleotides: 9.

CDR3 in amino acids: CASSSGGERNIQYF. CDR3 nucleotides: TGTGCCAGCAGCTCTGGAGGGGAGCGAAACATTCAGTACTTC. The genes are TRBV11-3 and TRBJ2-4; a weak D match, TRBD2 (6 bases). This CDR3 is built from 14 residues. Germline V gene sequence: CDR1 SGHNT, CDR2 YENEEA. With 4 bases removed from V and 6 bases from J, the gap between germline ends came to 13 bases. Combining the CDR3 with reference TRBV11-3 and TRBJ2-4 gives the whole variable domain EAGVVQSPRYKIIEKKQPVAFWCNPISGHNTLYWYLQNLGQGPELLIRYENEEAVDDSQLPKDRFSAERLKGVDSTLKIQPAELGDSAVYLCASSSGGERNIQYFGAGTRLSVL.

The rearrangement uses TRBV20-1 and TRBJ2-1; 11 positions match TRBD2. This CDR3 is built from 15 residues. Germline V gene data show CDR1 as DFQATT and CDR2 as SNEGSKA (reference sequence). V lost 2 bases to trimming and J lost 5 bases; unmatched junction nucleotides: 5. CDR3 DNA sequence: TGCAGTGCTAGATCTAGCGGGAGGTCCCACAATGAGCAGTTCTTC. Translating it yields CSARSSGRSHNEQFF.

The genes are TRBV5-1 and TRBJ2-2; no clear D gene. V lost 5 bases and J 2 bases, leaving 13 bases between the germline ends. Germline assignment: CDR1 SGHRS and CDR2 YFSETQ. This CDR3 comprises 15 residues. CDR3 DNA: TGCGCCAGCAGGGTGGCGGTCGGCAACACCGGGGAGCTGTTTTTT. Protein product: CASRVAVGNTGELFF.

This sequence joins TRBV5-1 and TRBJ2-5, with D perhaps TRBD2 (6 bases). Trimming removed 0 bases from V and 12 bases from J, with 15 bases in between. Germline V gives CDR1 SGHRS, CDR2 YFSETQ. This CDR3 region has 13 residues. The CDR3, as DNA: TGCGCCAGCAGCTTGGCTGGACTCTCGGGGGAGTACTTC. Protein sequence: CASSLAGLSGEYF.

The chain uses TRBV5-1 and TRBJ2-1; D gene uncertain. The CDR3 covers 15 residues. V lost 0 bases and J lost 7, with 14 bases in between. From germline, CDR1 is SGHRS and CDR2 YFSETQ. The CDR3 DNA reads as TGCGCCAGCAGCTTGGTGCCCGGGTTCGGAAATGAGCAGTTCTTC. Translating gives CASSLVPGFGNEQFF.

This clonotype has just a few counts. The chain employs TRBV9 and TRBJ2-5, with 9 positions matching TRBD2. CDR1 and CDR2 (germline): SGDLS, YYNGEE. CDR3 length: 16 residues. Unmatched junction bases numbered 10, after V lost 4 bases and J lost 3 bases. The CDR3 reads CASSTRGTSSKETQYF. CDR3 DNA sequence: TGTGCCAGCAGCACCCGAGGGACTAGCAGCAAAGAGACCCAGTACTTC.

The CDR3 loop reads CSVLLAGVGEQYF. CDR3 DNA sequence: TGCAGCGTCTTACTAGCGGGAGTAGGGGAGCAGTACTTC. The chain links TRBV29-1 to TRBJ2-7; TRBD2 matches at 11 bases. Losses at the gene ends were 6 bases for V and 7 bases for J; bases not matched to a gene: 8. The CDR3 consists of 13 residues. Germline assignment: CDR1 SQVTM and CDR2 ANQGSEA.

The CDR3 region has the DNA TGCGCCAGCAGCGGTGGGACAGGGGGAGCGGGAGGGGCCTACAATGAGCAGTTCTTC. Amino acids: CASSGGTGGAGGAYNEQFF. The chain combines TRBV5-1 with TRBJ2-1, with D tentatively TRBD1 (11 bases). This CDR3 contains 19 residues. Germline V CDR1 and CDR2: SGHRS, YFSETQ. V lost 4 bases to trimming and J lost 2 bases, with 25 bases between them. Based on the CDR3 plus reference TRBV5-1 and TRBJ2-1, the full variable domain is KAGVTQTPRYLIKTRGQQVTLSCSPISGHRSVSWYQQTPGQGLQFLFEYFSETQRNKGNFPGRFSGRQFSNSRSEMNVSTLELGDSALYLCASSGGTGGAGGAYNEQFFGPGTRLTVL.